A single sample gave rise to the 10 T cell receptor beta chains below, sequenced in a study of T cell repertoires in cytomegalovirus infection. TCRdb analysed the reads with MiXCR anew, one entry per CDR3 protein. The table shows approximately 130,000 distinct CDR3 sequences, with under 30% occurring only once. These TCRs are of unknown antigen specificity. Specimen: PBMCs, sequenced either directly or after in vitro stimulation (not recorded which). These TCRs come from a human donor in good health (CMV status not recorded). Some clones in this sample may be carry-over from other donors' samples.

CDR3 protein: CASSPLLSNQPQHF. CDR3 DNA sequence: TGTGCCAGCAGTCCTCTACTTAGCAATCAGCCCCAGCATTTT. The chain carries TRBV2 and TRBJ1-5; unclear D gene. This CDR3 has 14 residues. Looked up from germline, CDR1 is SNHLY and CDR2 is FYNNEI. Trimming pared 5 bases from V and 0 bases from J, leaving 8 bases between.

This clonotype was found many times. J is TRBJ1-5 and V is TRBV7-2, with D maybe TRBD1 (6 bases). Germline CDR1 is SGHTA and CDR2 is FQGNSA. This CDR3 has 17 amino acids. The germline V and J ends were trimmed by 6 bases and 4 bases, with 22 bases remaining between them. CDR3 protein: CASSLFDTGLGNQPQHF. The CDR3 DNA reads TGTGCCAGCAGTTTGTTCGACACAGGGCTAGGGAATCAGCCCCAGCATTTT.

The table lists this clonotype with a few counts. The chain uses TRBV7-3 and TRBJ2-2; D tentatively fits TRBD1 or TRBD2 (5 bases each). V was pared by 5 bases and J by 3 bases, with 13 bases between. This CDR3 has 15 residues. Germline V gene sequence: CDR1 SGHTA, CDR2 FQGTGA. CDR3 DNA: TGTGCCAGCAGCCTACTCGGGACCTACACCGGGGAGCTGTTTTTT. Protein sequence: CASSLLGTYTGELFF.

A word on this clonotype: A much larger clone lies one base from this, so it may be a read error. The chain links TRBV13 to TRBJ2-3, with a possible D match to TRBD2 (5 bases). The CDR3 is 18 amino acids. Germline V gene sequence: CDR1 PRHDT, CDR2 FYEKMQ (reference sequence). The CDR3 protein is CASSLEAELKHSTDTRYF. CDR3 coding DNA: TGTGCCAGCAGCTTAGAAGCGGAACTCAAACATAGCACAGATACGCGGTATTTT.

The V call is TRBV29-1, the J call TRBJ2-3, with D perhaps TRBD1 or TRBD2 (5 bases each). From germline, CDR1 is SQVTM and CDR2 ANQGSEA. The CDR3 covers 11 residues. The V end was cut by 4 bases, the J end by 6 bases, with 8 bases between. The CDR3 is CSVAWGDTQYF. The CDR3 DNA sequence: TGCAGCGTTGCCTGGGGGGATACGCAGTATTTT.

The chain has TRBV7-2 and TRBJ2-1; 7 bases are a match to TRBD2. CDR3 length: 15 amino acids. Trimming at V came to 1 base and at J to 2 bases, leaving 2 bases not matched to a gene. Germline V gene lookup returns CDR1 SGHTA and CDR2 FQGNSA. CDR3 sequence: CASSLGGRAYNEQFF. CDR3 bases: TGTGCCAGCAGCTTAGGAGGGAGGGCCTACAATGAGCAGTTCTTC.

This clonotype was counted between two and nine times. The chain recombines TRBV7-2 with TRBJ1-2; D gene unclear. This CDR3 has 13 amino acids. The germline gives CDR1 SGHTA, CDR2 FQGNSA. Between the trimmed V and J ends, which lost 2 bases and 5 bases, there was a span of 9 bases. As DNA, the CDR3 is TGTGCCAGCAGCTTATTAGGCCGGTATGGCTACACCTTC. Translation: CASSLLGRYGYTF.

This clonotype was found a few times. V and J are TRBV19 and TRBJ1-5; D not resolved. The germline V gene has CDR1 LNHDA and CDR2 SQIVND (reference sequence). The CDR3 totals 16 residues. V shed 2 bases and J shed 0 bases, with 11 bases lying between them. CDR3 loop: CASSIRTTDSNQPQHF. CDR3 DNA sequence: TGTGCCAGTAGTATACGCACGACGGATAGCAATCAGCCCCAGCATTTT.

This clonotype was seen only a few times. The CDR3: CASSLLTGGGQPQHF. The CDR3 nucleotides are TGTGCCAGCAGTTTGTTGACAGGGGGCGGTCAGCCCCAGCATTTT. The chain couples TRBV28 to TRBJ1-5; 10 bases fit TRBD1. After removal of 3 bases from V and 6 bases from J, the junction contained 5 bases not matched to a gene. This CDR3 has 15 residues. Per the germline V gene, CDR1 is MDHEN and CDR2 is SYDVKM.

The chain employs TRBV7-2 and TRBJ2-1, with D possibly TRBD2 on 6 matching bases. The germline CDR1 and CDR2 sequences are SGHTA and FQGNSA. The ends were cut back, 3 bases at V and 7 bases at J, with 13 bases in the middle. The CDR3 length is 14 residues. The CDR3 spells CASSFDSGRNEQFF. CDR3 nucleotide sequence: TGTGCCAGCAGCTTCGATTCAGGGAGGAATGAGCAGTTCTTC.